The rows below give T cell receptor beta chains drawn from one sample of a study of CD8 T cells in Susac syndrome. A single record per CDR3 protein comes from TCRdb applying MiXCR to the immunoSEQ multiplex PCR reads. This repertoire shows roughly 200,000 distinct CDR3 sequences, 91% found once; its top ten account for about 0.1%. The sequenced sample was CD4+ T cells from PBMCs. The receptors here all came from a human donor with Susac syndrome. Each CDR3 is given with its conserved first and last residue. A D gene is named only where the DNA matches it firmly. Part of the rows lack a size; the others show once, few, many or a class for expanded clones.

d_gene | abundance | j_gene | v_gene | CDR3aa
. | once | TRBJ2-1 | TRBV20-1 | CSAREGGGPDEQFF
. | . | TRBJ2-7 | TRBV12-3/TRBV12-4 | CASSFLGTESYYEQYF
. | . | TRBJ1-1 | TRBV30 | CAWRENTEAFF
. | . | TRBJ1-3 | TRBV18 | CASSPPSWGISGNTIYF
. | . | TRBJ1-6 | TRBV20-1 | CSAPAGASSYNSPLHF
TRBD2 | once | TRBJ2-1 | TRBV10-3 | CAISDGVSGRAYNEQFF
TRBD1 | . | TRBJ1-5 | TRBV5-1 | CASSLPQPIRQGDQPQHF
. | . | TRBJ1-6 | TRBV6-6 | CASSRTAGNSPLHF
. | . | TRBJ1-5 | TRBV19 | CASSIIQYGPVGNQPQHF
. | . | TRBJ2-1 | TRBV12-3/TRBV12-4 | CASSLSLENEQFF
. | . | TRBJ1-1 | TRBV27 | CASRSASGITEAFF
. | . | TRBJ2-1 | TRBV30 | CAWSVGAFEQFF
TRBD2 | . | TRBJ2-1 | TRBV2 | CASSELASGYNEQFF
. | . | TRBJ1-6 | TRBV9 | CASSAQSSYNSPLHF
TRBD2 | once | TRBJ2-4 | TRBV20-1 | CSAKTLAGGFKNIQYF